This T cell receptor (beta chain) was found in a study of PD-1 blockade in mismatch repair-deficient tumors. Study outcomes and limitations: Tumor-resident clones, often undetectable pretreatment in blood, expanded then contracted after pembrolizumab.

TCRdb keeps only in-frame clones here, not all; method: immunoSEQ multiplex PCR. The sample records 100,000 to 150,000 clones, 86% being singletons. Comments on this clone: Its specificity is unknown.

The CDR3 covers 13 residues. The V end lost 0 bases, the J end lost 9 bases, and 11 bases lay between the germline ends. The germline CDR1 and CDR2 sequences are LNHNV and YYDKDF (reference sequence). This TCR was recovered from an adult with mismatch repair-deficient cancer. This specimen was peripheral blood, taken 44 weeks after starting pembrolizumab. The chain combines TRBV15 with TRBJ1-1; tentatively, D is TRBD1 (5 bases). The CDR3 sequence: CATSRDRRQKAFF. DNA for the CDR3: TGTGCCACCAGCAGAGATCGGCGACAGAAAGCTTTCTTT.